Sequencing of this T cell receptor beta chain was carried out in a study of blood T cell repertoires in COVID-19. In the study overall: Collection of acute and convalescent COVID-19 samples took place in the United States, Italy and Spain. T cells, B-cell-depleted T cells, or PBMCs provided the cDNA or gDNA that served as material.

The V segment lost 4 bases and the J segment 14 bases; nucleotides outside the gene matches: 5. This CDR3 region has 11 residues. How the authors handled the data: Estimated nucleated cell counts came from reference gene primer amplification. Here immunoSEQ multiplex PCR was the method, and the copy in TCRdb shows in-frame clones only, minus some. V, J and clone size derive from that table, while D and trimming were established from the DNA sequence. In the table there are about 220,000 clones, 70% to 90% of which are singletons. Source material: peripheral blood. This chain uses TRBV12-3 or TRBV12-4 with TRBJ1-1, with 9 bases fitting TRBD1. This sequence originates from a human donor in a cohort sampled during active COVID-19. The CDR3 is CASSWDRVLFF. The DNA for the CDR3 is TGTGCCAGCAGTTGGGACAGGGTGCTGTTCTTT.